This is a list of T cell receptor beta chains from one sample in a study of cytomegalovirus exposure and HLA in healthy donors. TCRdb keeps only in-frame clones here, not all; method: immunoSEQ multiplex PCR. The sample carries more than 250,000 clones, roughly 91% recorded once. Sequencing used PBMCs. The receptors were gathered from a woman in her twenties or thirties in good health and CMV-seronegative. Each CDR3 is given with its conserved first and last residue. A D gene is named only where the DNA matches it firmly. The size of a clone is reported for some rows only, either as once, few or many, or as a class for expanded clones.

clone_size	v_call	j_call	d_call	cdr3_nt	cdr3_aa
NA	TRBV10-1	TRBJ2-5	NA	TGCGCCAGCAATCCGCGAGAGACCCAGTACTTC	CASNPRETQYF
NA	TRBV28	TRBJ1-1	NA	TGTGCCAGCAGTAGGCTAAGTGAAGCTTTCTTT	CASSRLSEAFF
NA	TRBV30	TRBJ2-7	NA	TGTGCCTGGAGCGAAACAGGGTTTTCATCCTACGAGCAGTACTTC	CAWSETGFSSYEQYF
NA	TRBV6-4	TRBJ2-2	TRBD2	TGTGCCAGCAGACGGGGGGTGAACACCGGGGAGCTGTTTTTT	CASRRGVNTGELFF
once	TRBV29-1	TRBJ2-5	TRBD1	TGCAGCGTCCGGGGGGTCGGACAGGGGGTTTCAGAGACCCAGTACTTC	CSVRGVGQGVSETQYF
NA	TRBV27	TRBJ2-7	TRBD1	TGTGCCAGCAGACGACAGGGGGGCCCGTCCTACGAGCAGTACTTC	CASRRQGGPSYEQYF
NA	TRBV5-6	TRBJ2-1	TRBD2	TGTGCCAGCAGCGGCGGGGGACTCGGTGAGCAGTTCTTC	CASSGGGLGEQFF
NA	TRBV6-1	TRBJ2-1	TRBD2	TGTGCCAGCGAGGGGACTAGCGCTTACAATGAGCAGTTCTTC	CASEGTSAYNEQFF
NA	TRBV9	TRBJ2-6	TRBD2	TGTGCCAGCAGCTCCCGGACTAGCGGGAGGGAGTCTGGGGCCAACGTCCTGACTTTC	CASSSRTSGRESGANVLTF
NA	TRBV7-3	TRBJ2-2	TRBD2	TGTGCCAGCAGAGAGGGACTAGCGGGAACCGGGGAGCTGTTTTTT	CASREGLAGTGELFF
NA	TRBV14	TRBJ2-5	NA	TGTGCCAGCAGCCATTTGAGGGGCTCACAAGAGACCCAGTACTTC	CASSHLRGSQETQYF
NA	TRBV19	TRBJ1-5	NA	TGTGCCAGTAGTATTTCGGACATCAATCAGCCCCAGCATTTT	CASSISDINQPQHF
once	TRBV28	TRBJ2-7	NA	TGTGCCAGCAGTTTGGGTGTTGGCGTTGGGGGCCACGAGCAGTACTTC	CASSLGVGVGGHEQYF
NA	TRBV29-1	TRBJ2-2	TRBD1	TGCAGCGTTCTTCGGACAGGGGGTAGCACCGGGGAGCTGTTTTTT	CSVLRTGGSTGELFF
NA	TRBV28	TRBJ2-7	TRBD1	TGTGCCAGCAGTTTACCGGGGACAGGGTTCTACGAGCAGTACTTC	CASSLPGTGFYEQYF
NA	TRBV27	TRBJ2-7	NA	TGTGCCAGCATGAGGGGGGGGACCTACTCACCCTACGAGCAGTACTTC	CASMRGGTYSPYEQYF
NA	TRBV27	TRBJ2-5	TRBD2	TGTGCCAGCAGCCGACTAGCGGGACAAGAGACCCAGTACTTC	CASSRLAGQETQYF
NA	TRBV7-2	TRBJ2-2	NA	TGTGCCAGCAGCTTAGTAACTAGCTCCGGGGAGCTGTTTTTT	CASSLVTSSGELFF
NA	TRBV6-5	TRBJ2-5	NA	TGTGCCAGCAGTTACCGTGGGGGGTACTTC	CASSYRGGYF
NA	TRBV28	TRBJ2-1	TRBD1	TGTGCCAGCAGTTTCAGGGGGCTCTACAATGAGCAGTTCTTC	CASSFRGLYNEQFF
NA	TRBV5-1	TRBJ2-2	NA	TGCGCCAGCAGCCCAGGGGTGACCGGGGAGCTGTTTTTT	CASSPGVTGELFF
few	TRBV4-1	TRBJ1-4	NA	TGCGCCAGCAGCCAATCATTCCGTGCAACTAATGAAAAACTGTTTTTT	CASSQSFRATNEKLFF